The clone carrying this T cell receptor beta chain was recorded at least ten times. The target antigen is unknown. This CDR3 is 14 amino acids long. Trimming shortened V by 3 bases and J by 4 bases, and 10 bases separated the two germline ends. Investigators profiled TCR beta VDJ and CDR3 from genomic DNA template. MiXCR, applied by TCRdb to the reads, yields one record per CDR3 protein. The data show 150,000 or so distinct CDR3 sequences, roughly 54% seen once. This entry is derived from a study of CD8+CD57+ T cells in acquired aplastic anemia. Patients included in sequencing had previously demonstrated CD8+CD57+ cell expansion by flow cytometry. With no exception, the patients had severe acquired aplastic anemia. Blood was sampled before the patients had received any therapy. Study outcomes and limitations: Between the patient and control groups, CD8+ Simpson's diversity did not differ significantly. Comparison of patients with controls identified almost 30 shared CD8+ CDR3 sequences.

Sequencing was carried out using sorted CD4+, CD8+, or CD8+CD57+ T cells (not recorded which) from PBMCs. The sequence derives from a human donor with aplastic anemia. The genes are TRBV12-3 or TRBV12-4 and TRBJ1-5, with D possibly TRBD1 on 6 matching bases. Written as DNA, the CDR3 is TGTGCCAGCAGTTTGGGCAGGGGAAATCAGCCCCAGCATTTT. This sequence encodes CASSLGRGNQPQHF.